The present TCR beta chain was sequenced within a study of blood T cell repertoires in COVID-19. Study details: Samples came from the United States, Italy and Spain, spanning acute and convalescent COVID-19. Sources were T cells, B-cell-depleted T cells, or PBMCs; the material itself was cDNA or gDNA.

The CDR3 extends over 15 amino acids. CDR1 and CDR2 from the germline V gene are KGHSH and LQKENI. With V trimmed by 3 bases and J by 6 bases, 4 bases remained unmatched. Generated by immunoSEQ multiplex PCR, the TCRdb table keeps only in-frame clones and is missing some. The sample yields about 170,000 clones, more than 75% seen once. The genes are TRBV18 and TRBJ2-1, with TRBD2 identical over 11 bases. Sequenced sample: peripheral blood. This receptor was taken from a woman older than 75 with COVID-19, enrolled during active disease. The DNA of the CDR3 is TGTGCCAGCTCACCGGGGACTAGCGGATTCAATGAGCAGTTCTTC. Protein product: CASSPGTSGFNEQFF.